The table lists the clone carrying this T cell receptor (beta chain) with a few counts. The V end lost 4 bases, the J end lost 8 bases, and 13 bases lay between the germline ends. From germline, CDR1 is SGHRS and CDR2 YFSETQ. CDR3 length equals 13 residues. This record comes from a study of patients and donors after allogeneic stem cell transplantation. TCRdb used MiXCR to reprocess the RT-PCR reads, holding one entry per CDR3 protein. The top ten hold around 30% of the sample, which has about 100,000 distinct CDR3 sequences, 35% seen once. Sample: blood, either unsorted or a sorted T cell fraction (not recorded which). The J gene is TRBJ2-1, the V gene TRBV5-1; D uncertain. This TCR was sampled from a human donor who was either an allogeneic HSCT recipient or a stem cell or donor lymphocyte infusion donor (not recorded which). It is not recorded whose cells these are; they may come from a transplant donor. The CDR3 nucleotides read TGCGCCAGCAGCGCCTGGACGTGGGATGAGCAGTTCTTC. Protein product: CASSAWTWDEQFF.